This TCR beta chain was identified in a study of type 1 regulatory T cells. Overall study context: This in vitro CD4 product, T-allo10, is enriched for Tr1 cells and alloantigen-specific.

The CDR3 is 18 amino acids. The germline V gene has CDR1 LGHNA and CDR2 YSLEER. Trimming removed 3 bases at V and 4 bases at J, with 24 bases between. Note on this clonotype: Its antigen is currently unknown.

One entry per CDR3 protein, called by TCRdb with MiXCR from the reads. The sample lists more than 60,000 distinct CDR3 sequences, approximately 67% seen once, with approximately 1.8% in the top ten. Whole-study findings and limits: Compared with non-Tr1 cells, Tr1 cells showed a narrower TCR repertoire.

This receptor was identified in a human donor in good health. The chain has TRBV4-3 and TRBJ1-2; D is perhaps TRBD1 (6 bases). The sample was cultured non-Tr1 T cells, either the whole culture or a sorted T cell fraction (not recorded which). The CDR3 loop is CASSHRLPGGASSYGYTF. The CDR3 DNA sequence: TGCGCCAGCAGCCATCGCCTTCCGGGGGGGGCATCTTCCTATGGCTACACCTTC.